Listed below are T cell receptor beta chains from one sample, sequenced in a study of human T cells and chemical hapten exposure. Using its own MiXCR run on the RACE reads, TCRdb lists one record per CDR3 protein. The table includes about 64,000 distinct CDR3 sequences, about 10% detected once. The input for sequencing was whole blood, taken in connection with sensitization to the hapten diphenylcyclopropenone (DPC). These receptors were collected from a woman aged 30 to 39 with alopecia areata. Some clones in this sample may be carry-over from other donors' samples. The CDR3 runs from the conserved cysteine through the conserved F or W. The order of the fields is J gene, D gene, V gene, clone size, CDR3 protein, CDR3 DNA. The D gene is left open where the match is weak. Rows give clone size only sometimes, using once, few, many, or a class for an expanded clone.

j_call: TRBJ1-2
d_call: TRBD1
v_call: TRBV28
clone_size: few
cdr3_aa: CASRPETGARYGYTF
cdr3_nt: TGTGCCAGCAGACCCGAGACAGGGGCTAGATATGGCTACACCTTC

j_call: TRBJ2-3
d_call: .
v_call: TRBV4-2
clone_size: few
cdr3_aa: CASSRKIGGHDLDTQYF
cdr3_nt: TGTGCCAGCAGCCGCAAAATCGGGGGGCACGATTTAGATACGCAGTATTTT

j_call: TRBJ2-3
d_call: TRBD1
v_call: TRBV12-3/TRBV12-4
clone_size: .
cdr3_aa: CASSPRDRATDTQYF
cdr3_nt: TGTGCCAGCAGTCCGAGGGACAGGGCCACAGATACGCAGTATTTT

j_call: TRBJ2-3
d_call: TRBD2
v_call: TRBV6-2/TRBV6-3
clone_size: many
cdr3_aa: CASELAGGSTDTQYF
cdr3_nt: TGTGCCAGCGAATTAGCGGGAGGAAGCACAGATACGCAGTATTTT

j_call: TRBJ2-7
d_call: .
v_call: TRBV6-2/TRBV6-3
clone_size: many
cdr3_aa: CASSFRADGGYEQYF
cdr3_nt: TGTGCCAGCAGTTTTCGCGCGGATGGGGGCTACGAGCAGTACTTC

j_call: TRBJ2-7
d_call: .
v_call: TRBV5-1
clone_size: many
cdr3_aa: CASSPGTPNDEQYF
cdr3_nt: TGCGCCAGCAGCCCCGGGACACCGAACGACGAGCAGTACTTC

j_call: TRBJ1-1
d_call: .
v_call: TRBV20-1
clone_size: few
cdr3_aa: CSARDVQWGPGTEAFF
cdr3_nt: TGCAGTGCTAGAGATGTTCAATGGGGGCCCGGGACTGAAGCTTTCTTT

j_call: TRBJ2-7
d_call: .
v_call: TRBV11-1
clone_size: many
cdr3_aa: CASSPQGSFYEQYF
cdr3_nt: TGTGCCAGCAGCCCACAGGGTAGCTTTTACGAGCAGTACTTC

j_call: TRBJ2-1
d_call: TRBD2
v_call: TRBV6-6
clone_size: .
cdr3_aa: CASSRQSGGAGEQFF
cdr3_nt: TGTGCCAGCAGCCGACAAAGCGGGGGGGCAGGTGAGCAGTTCTTC

j_call: TRBJ1-1
d_call: .
v_call: TRBV30
clone_size: .
cdr3_aa: CAWSVPGLNTEAFF
cdr3_nt: TGTGCCTGGAGTGTACCAGGGTTGAACACTGAAGCTTTCTTT

j_call: TRBJ2-1
d_call: TRBD2
v_call: TRBV5-1
clone_size: many
cdr3_aa: CASSFLAGGLAEQFF
cdr3_nt: TGCGCCAGCAGCTTCCTAGCGGGAGGGCTCGCTGAGCAGTTCTTC

j_call: TRBJ1-1
d_call: .
v_call: TRBV3-1
clone_size: few
cdr3_aa: CASSQEGGQTRAFF
cdr3_nt: TGTGCCAGCAGCCAAGAGGGGGGCCAAACCCGGGCTTTCTTT

j_call: TRBJ2-2
d_call: .
v_call: TRBV19
clone_size: .
cdr3_aa: CASSPGPTGELFF
cdr3_nt: TGTGCCAGTAGTCCTGGGCCCACCGGGGAGCTGTTTTTT

j_call: TRBJ2-3
d_call: .
v_call: TRBV18
clone_size: .
cdr3_aa: CASSPPRVADTQYF
cdr3_nt: TGTGCCAGCTCACCTCCAAGGGTGGCAGATACGCAGTATTTT

j_call: TRBJ1-1
d_call: .
v_call: TRBV12-3/TRBV12-4
clone_size: many
cdr3_aa: CASSLVETEAFF
cdr3_nt: TGTGCCAGCAGTTTGGTTGAAACTGAAGCTTTCTTT

j_call: TRBJ1-2
d_call: .
v_call: TRBV9
clone_size: many
cdr3_aa: CASSAETATYGYTF
cdr3_nt: TGTGCCAGCAGCGCCGAGACGGCGACCTATGGCTACACCTTC

j_call: TRBJ2-2
d_call: TRBD1
v_call: TRBV7-9
clone_size: .
cdr3_aa: CASSSPLTGPNTGELFF
cdr3_nt: TGTGCCAGCAGTTCTCCTCTGACAGGGCCGAACACCGGGGAGCTGTTTTTT

j_call: TRBJ2-3
d_call: TRBD1
v_call: TRBV6-1
clone_size: .
cdr3_aa: CASSTDRVSTDTQYF
cdr3_nt: TGTGCCAGCAGTACAGACAGGGTTAGCACAGATACGCAGTATTTT

j_call: TRBJ1-3
d_call: TRBD1
v_call: TRBV12-3/TRBV12-4
clone_size: .
cdr3_aa: CASTGRGVGNTIYF
cdr3_nt: TGTGCCAGCACCGGCAGGGGGGTTGGAAACACCATATATTTT

j_call: TRBJ1-6
d_call: .
v_call: TRBV30
clone_size: .
cdr3_aa: CAWSASSPLHF
cdr3_nt: TGTGCCTGGAGTGCAAGTTCACCCCTCCACTTT

j_call: TRBJ1-2
d_call: TRBD1
v_call: TRBV5-1
clone_size: many
cdr3_aa: CASSAQPGGEGYTF
cdr3_nt: TGCGCCAGCAGCGCCCAACCAGGGGGCGAGGGCTACACCTTC

j_call: TRBJ2-6
d_call: .
v_call: TRBV19
clone_size: .
cdr3_aa: CASSLDTASSGANVLTF
cdr3_nt: TGTGCCAGTAGTCTTGACACCGCGAGCTCTGGGGCCAACGTCCTGACTTTC

j_call: TRBJ2-1
d_call: TRBD2
v_call: TRBV7-9
clone_size: many
cdr3_aa: CASSLPGAGTYNEKFF
cdr3_nt: TGTGCCAGCAGCTTACCGGGAGCGGGGACCTACAATGAGAAGTTCTTC